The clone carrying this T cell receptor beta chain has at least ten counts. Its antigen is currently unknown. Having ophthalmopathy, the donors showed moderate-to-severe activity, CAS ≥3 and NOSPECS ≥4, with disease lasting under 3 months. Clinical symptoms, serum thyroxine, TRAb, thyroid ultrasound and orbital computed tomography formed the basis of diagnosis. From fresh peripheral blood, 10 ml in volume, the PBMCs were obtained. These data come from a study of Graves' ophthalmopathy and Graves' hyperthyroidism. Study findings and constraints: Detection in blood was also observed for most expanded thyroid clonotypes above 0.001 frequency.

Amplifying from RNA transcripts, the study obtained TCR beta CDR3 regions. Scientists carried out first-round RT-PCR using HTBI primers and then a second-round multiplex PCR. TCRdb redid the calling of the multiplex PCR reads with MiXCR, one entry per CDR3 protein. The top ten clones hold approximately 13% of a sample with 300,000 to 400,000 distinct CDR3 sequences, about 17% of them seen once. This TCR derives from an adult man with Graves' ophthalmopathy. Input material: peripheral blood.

In nucleotides, the CDR3 is TGTGCCAGCAGTGAAAGTGTCGGCGAAGGGAGCAATCAGCCCCAGCATTTT. This translates into CASSESVGEGSNQPQHF. The rearrangement links TRBV2 to TRBJ1-5; no reliable D call. The CDR3 sequence is 17 residues long. Germline loops: CDR1 SNHLY, CDR2 FYNNEI. Trimming stripped 2 bases from V and 1 base from J, with 15 bases between. Drawing the rest from reference TRBV2 and TRBJ1-5, the complete variable domain is EPEVTQTPSHQVTQMGQEVILRCVPISNHLYFYWYRQILGQKVEFLVSFYNNEISEKSEIFDDQFSVERPDGSNFTLKIRSTKLEDSAMYFCASSESVGEGSNQPQHFGDGTRLSIL.